The 27 T cell receptor beta chains in this list originate from one sample, sequenced in a study of breast tumors, draining lymph nodes, adjacent tissues. TCRdb used MiXCR to reprocess the multiplex PCR reads, holding one entry per CDR3 protein. This sample yields about 270,000 distinct CDR3 sequences, of which roughly 30% are seen a single time; roughly 1.2% belongs to the top ten. Breast cancer patients provided tissue from their axillary draining lymph nodes. The sample consisted of axillary lymph node tissue. Every receptor here comes from a female donor with breast cancer. Some clones in this sample may be carry-over from other donors' samples.

The sample holds many counts of this clonotype. Relative to the germline gene, one junction end is altered; a read error may explain this. V gene TRBV2 combines with J gene TRBJ2-7; weak D call: TRBD2 (6 bases). The CDR3 totals 14 residues. The germline V gene has CDR1 SNHLY and CDR2 FYNNEI. Here the CDR3 reads CASSDGGSSYKQYF. The CDR3 nucleotides read TGTGCCAGCAGTGACGGGGGTAGCTCCTACAAGCAGTACTTC. The variable domain in full, completed from reference TRBV2 and TRBJ2-7, reads EPEVTQTPSHQVTQMGQEVILRCVPISNHLYFYWYRQILGQKVEFLVSFYNNEISEKSEIFDDQFSVERPDGSNFTLKIRSTKLEDSAMYFCASSDGGSSYKQYFGPGTRLTVT.

This clonotype was picked up a small number of times. The gene calls are TRBV18 and TRBJ1-3, with 7 nucleotides matching TRBD1. With V trimmed by 3 bases and J by 2 bases, 4 bases remained unmatched. This CDR3 has 15 residues. Germline lookup yields CDR1 KGHSH and CDR2 LQKENI. CDR3 DNA: TGTGCCAGCTCACCCGGGACAGCAACTGGAAACACCATATATTTT. Protein: CASSPGTATGNTIYF.

The chain has TRBV5-1 and TRBJ2-5; 9 positions match TRBD2. The J segment lost 8 bases and the V segment lost 6 bases, leaving 11 bases of the junction unmatched. The CDR3 sequence is 14 residues long. Germline CDR1 reads SGHRS; CDR2 reads YFSETQ. CDR3 nucleotide sequence: TGCGCCAGCAACCTAGCGGGACTGGGGGACACCCAGTACTTC. This encodes CASNLAGLGDTQYF. Supplemented by reference TRBV5-1 and TRBJ2-5, the full variable domain reads KAGVTQTPRYLIKTRGQQVTLSCSPISGHRSVSWYQQTPGQGLQFLFEYFSETQRNKGNFPGRFSGRQFSNSRSEMNVSTLELGDSALYLCASNLAGLGDTQYFGPGTRLLVL.

This clonotype has ten or more counts. The CDR3 loop is CASGGPNSGANVLTF. CDR3 DNA sequence: TGCGCCAGCGGAGGACCCAACTCTGGGGCCAACGTCCTGACTTTC. The chain recombines TRBV5-1 with TRBJ2-6; D is perhaps TRBD2 (5 bases). The ends were cut back, 7 bases at V and 0 bases at J, with 11 bases in the middle. The CDR3 extends over 15 amino acids. Germline V gene sequence: CDR1 SGHRS, CDR2 YFSETQ.

This clonotype was detected ten times or more. The rearrangement links TRBV30 to TRBJ2-7; maybe TRBD1 (5 bases). Per the germline V gene, CDR1 is GTSNPN and CDR2 is SVGIG (reference sequence). The CDR3 totals 12 residues. V lost 1 base, J lost 4 bases, and 8 bases lay in between. In DNA, the CDR3 is TGTGCCTGGAGTGCCGACAGATACGAGCAGTACTTC. It is translated as CAWSADRYEQYF.

As concerns this clonotype: Being one base from a much bigger clone, this may be a read error. The V gene is TRBV5-5, the J gene TRBJ2-2, with TRBD1 as a possible D gene (6 bases). This CDR3 spans 18 amino acids. In germline, CDR1 is SGHKS, CDR2 YYEKEE (reference sequence). CDR3 sequence: CASNLGYLGGWNTGELFF. As DNA, the CDR3 is TGTGCCAGCAACTTGGGATATCTAGGGGGTTGGAACACCGGGGAGCTGTTTTTT.

The table lists this clonotype with a few counts. The chain couples TRBV5-8 to TRBJ2-5, with D perhaps TRBD1 (6 bases). Trimming cost V 0 bases and J 1 base, with 10 bases left between them. Germline V gene data show CDR1 as SGHTS and CDR2 as YDEGEE. The CDR3 spans 15 residues. The CDR3 DNA is TGTGCCAGCAGCTTGGGGGACACGGGCCAAGAGACCCAGTACTTC. Its protein product is CASSLGDTGQETQYF. Complete variable domain (other parts from reference TRBV5-8 and TRBJ2-5): EAGVTQSPTHLIKTRGQQATLRCSPISGHTSVYWYQQALGLGLQFLLWYDEGEERNRGNFPPRFSGRQFPNYSSELNVNALELEDSALYLCASSLGDTGQETQYFGPGTRLLVL.

Of note for this clonotype: This may be a read error, as it is one base from a much larger clone. This chain joins TRBV5-1 and TRBJ2-5, with TRBD2 matching over 9 bases. The CDR3 consists of 16 residues. J lost 3 bases, V lost 2 bases, and 8 bases had no gene match. Looked up from germline, CDR1 is SGHRS and CDR2 is YFSETQ. DNA of the CDR3: TGCGCCAGCAGCTTCCTGTCGGCGGGAGGGAAAGAGACCCAGTACTTC. This translates into CASSFLSAGGKETQYF.

There are many counts of this clonotype. The gene calls are TRBV20-1 and TRBJ2-5; 11 bases fit TRBD2. The CDR3 is 16 residues long. The V gene's germline CDR1 is DFQATT and CDR2 SNEGSKA (reference sequence). Unmatched junction bases numbered 10, after V lost 2 bases and J lost 5 bases. CDR3: CSARYSGRAPGETQYF. Here the CDR3 DNA reads TGCAGTGCTAGATATAGCGGGAGGGCCCCTGGGGAGACCCAGTACTTC.

The genes are TRBV2 and TRBJ2-5, with 9 bases lining up with TRBD2. J gave up 5 bases and V 7 bases, and 20 bases lay outside the gene matches. From germline, CDR1 is SNHLY and CDR2 FYNNEI. The CDR3 covers 18 residues. In nucleotides, the CDR3 is TGTGCCAGCAACCGGTTTAGCGGGAGCCCCGGGGCCCGGGAGACCCAGTACTTC. Translating gives CASNRFSGSPGARETQYF.

This clonotype was observed many times. The chain couples TRBV4-2 to TRBJ2-3, with 10 bases lining up with TRBD2. The germline gives CDR1 LGHNA, CDR2 YNFKEQ. CDR3 size: 13 residues. V was clipped by 4 bases and J by 14 bases; unmatched bases: 9. The CDR3 sequence: CASSPPGTSVTYF. In DNA, the CDR3 is TGTGCCAGCAGCCCCCCCGGGACTAGCGTTACGTATTTT.

The genes are TRBV7-3 and TRBJ1-1, with a possible D match to TRBD1 (5 bases). The CDR3 runs 14 residues. CDR1 and CDR2 (germline): SGHTA, FQGTGA. V was trimmed by 5 bases and J by 4 bases, leaving 14 bases between them. CDR3 sequence reads: CASSLGPASTEAFF. Written as DNA, the CDR3 is TGTGCCAGCAGCCTGGGACCGGCGAGCACTGAAGCTTTCTTT.

In its sample, this clonotype was seen many times. The chain recombines TRBV2 with TRBJ2-7, with TRBD2 matching over 9 bases. The CDR3 loop spans 13 amino acids. The V gene's germline CDR1 is SNHLY and CDR2 FYNNEI. With V trimmed by 6 bases and J by 4 bases, 4 bases remained unmatched. CDR3 loop: CASSDSGSYEQYF. CDR3 nucleotide sequence: TGTGCCAGCAGCGATAGCGGGAGTTACGAGCAGTACTTC.

This clonotype was seen at least ten times. The CDR3 loop is CASSRTGNYGYTF. The CDR3 DNA is TGTGCCAGCAGCCGGACAGGGAACTATGGCTACACCTTC. The chain employs TRBV5-5 and TRBJ1-2, with TRBD1 matching 8 bases. The germline V gene encodes CDR1 SGHKS and CDR2 YYEKEE (reference sequence). This CDR3 contains 13 residues. J lost 2 bases, V lost 4 bases, and 1 base had no gene match.

At least ten counts were recorded for this clonotype. This rearrangement joins TRBV29-1 to TRBJ2-5, with unresolved D. The germline V gene has CDR1 SQVTM and CDR2 ANQGSEA. This CDR3 has 10 residues. Deletions cut 7 bases from V and 3 bases from J, with 6 bases between. CDR3 in amino acids: CSAHEETQYF. CDR3 nucleotide sequence: TGCAGCGCCCACGAAGAGACCCAGTACTTC.

The sample holds many counts of this clonotype. V is TRBV19 and J is TRBJ1-2; 7 bases map to TRBD1. Germline V gene lookup returns CDR1 LNHDA and CDR2 SQIVND (reference sequence). V shed 4 bases and J 2 bases; nucleotides not matched to a gene: 4. The CDR3 contains 14 residues. The CDR3 spells CASSRTGNNYGYTF. The CDR3 DNA reads as TGTGCCAGTAGTAGGACAGGAAACAACTATGGCTACACCTTC.

The sample holds many counts of this clonotype. The J gene is TRBJ1-2, the V gene TRBV7-9; tentative D call: TRBD1 (5 bases). The CDR3 spans 17 residues. V was cut by 6 bases and J by 0 bases, with 20 bases left in between. Germline V CDR1 and CDR2: SEHNR, FQNEAQ (reference sequence). The CDR3 loop is CASSQDIPIIPNYGYTF. The CDR3 DNA reads as TGTGCCAGCAGTCAGGACATACCGATTATACCTAACTATGGCTACACCTTC.

The rearrangement uses TRBV5-6 and TRBJ2-5; 16 bases fit TRBD2. V lost 4 bases, J lost 1 base, and 4 bases stayed unmatched. The CDR3 has 17 residues. CDR1 and CDR2 (germline): SGHDT, YYEEEE. The CDR3 spells CASSAGLAGGGQETQYF. For the CDR3, the DNA is TGTGCCAGCAGCGCGGGACTAGCGGGAGGGGGCCAAGAGACCCAGTACTTC.

Many counts were recorded for this clonotype. The chain combines TRBV6-1 with TRBJ2-3, with TRBD2 identical over 9 bases. The trim removed 4 bases at V and 1 base at J, leaving 3 bases unmatched. The CDR3 extends over 15 amino acids. Germline V CDR1 and CDR2: MNHNS, SASEGT. The CDR3 nucleotides are TGTGCCAGCAGTGTGGGACTAGCCCGCACAGATACGCAGTATTTT. It translates to CASSVGLARTDTQYF.

V gene TRBV12-3 or TRBV12-4 combines with J gene TRBJ2-3, with D unclear. V was shortened by 0 bases and J by 4 bases, with 8 bases between the two germline ends. The CDR3 has 14 amino acids. The CDR3 DNA reads as TGTGCCAGCAGTTTAGCCGTAACGGCAGATACGCAGTATTTT. Translating gives CASSLAVTADTQYF.

There are a few counts of this clonotype. The chain couples TRBV7-9 to TRBJ1-1; D is perhaps TRBD1 (6 bases). The CDR3 spans 14 residues. Germline V lookup: CDR1 SEHNR, CDR2 FQNEAQ (reference sequence). The V and J ends lost 4 bases and 5 bases respectively, with 14 bases between them. In DNA, the CDR3 is TGTGCCAGCAGCTACGGGGGGCTGGGGACTGAAGCTTTCTTT. It translates to CASSYGGLGTEAFF.

The sample holds many counts of this clonotype. The chain couples TRBV5-1 to TRBJ1-2, with 10 bases matching TRBD1. CDR3 size: 15 residues. The germline V gene encodes CDR1 SGHRS and CDR2 YFSETQ. V shed 4 bases, J shed 6 bases, and the junction held 9 bases outside the gene matches. CDR3 DNA: TGCGCCAGCAGCCCTCTCTCCGGGACAGGGGATGGCTACACCTTC. Amino acids: CASSPLSGTGDGYTF.

This clonotype was observed a single time. The CDR3 does not end in the conserved phenylalanine or tryptophan, so this is likely a read error. The limits of the CDR3 on the DNA are not certain, so only TCRdb's listed CDR3 is given. Here the CDR3 reads CASSLDRGR. The chain combines TRBV11-2 with TRBJ1-4; the D call TRBD1 from the table was never checked on the DNA. Germline values: CDR1 SGHAT, CDR2 FQNNGV. Both ends counted, the CDR3 spans 9 residues.

The chain couples TRBV12-3 or TRBV12-4 to TRBJ2-7; D unresolved. Trimming cost V 6 bases and J 0 bases, with 21 bases left between them. The length of the CDR3 is 17 residues. The CDR3 reads CASSFPRSTVSSYEQYF. The CDR3 nucleotides are TGTGCCAGCAGCTTCCCCCGCTCTACAGTAAGCTCCTACGAGCAGTACTTC.

Ten or more counts support this clonotype. This chain connects TRBV2 to TRBJ2-5; D is perhaps TRBD1 or TRBD2 (5 bases each). Germline lookup yields CDR1 SNHLY and CDR2 FYNNEI. This CDR3 spans 15 amino acids. V dropped 7 bases and J dropped 4 bases, with 19 bases sitting between them. CDR3 amino acids: CASKMGGTGTETQYF. CDR3 coding DNA: TGTGCCAGCAAAATGGGCGGAACTGGGACAGAGACCCAGTACTTC. Full variable domain (remainder filled in from reference TRBV2 and TRBJ2-5): EPEVTQTPSHQVTQMGQEVILRCVPISNHLYFYWYRQILGQKVEFLVSFYNNEISEKSEIFDDQFSVERPDGSNFTLKIRSTKLEDSAMYFCASKMGGTGTETQYFGPGTRLLVL.

Note on this clonotype: A read error may produce the germline difference seen at one junction end. CDR3 sequence: CASSLTGLALVF. The CDR3, as DNA: TGTGCCAGCAGCTTAACCGGGTTGGCGCTGGTTTTT. The rearrangement uses TRBV7-2 and TRBJ2-2; no reliable D call. CDR1 is SGHTA, CDR2 FQGNSA, per germline. The length of the CDR3 is 12 residues.

With respect to this clonotype: This may stem from a read error, because a much larger clone lies one nucleotide away. The chain is built from TRBV7-9 and TRBJ2-1; the D gene is possibly TRBD2 (7 bases). This CDR3 has 15 residues. Germline assignment: CDR1 SEHNR and CDR2 FQNEAQ (reference sequence). CDR3: CASSSRGGPYNERFF. The DNA for the CDR3 is TGTGCCAGCAGCTCAAGGGGGGGCCCCTACAATGAGCGGTTCTTC.